The 29 T cell receptor beta chains given below trace back to one sample, sequenced in a study of response to subunit inactivated influenza vaccine. TCRdb redid the calling of the RT-PCR reads with MiXCR, one entry per CDR3 protein. The sample lists some 800,000 distinct CDR3 sequences; 21% were seen once. This specimen consisted of PBMCs from blood, obtained about 5 days after vaccination. Every receptor here comes from a man aged 45-65 years who received an inactivated influenza vaccine.

This clonotype has a handful of counts. Germline and junction disagree at one end, which may indicate a read error. The chain combines TRBV5-6 with TRBJ2-5; 13 nucleotides agree with TRBD2. The CDR3 spans 14 residues. Germline V gene lookup returns CDR1 SGHDT and CDR2 YYEEEE. The CDR3 spells CASSWGAEPGLAGF. The CDR3 coding sequence is TGTGCCAGCAGCTGGGGGGCCGAACCGGGACTAGCGGGATTC.

The J gene is TRBJ2-2, the V gene TRBV11-2, with D perhaps matching TRBD1 (6 bases). V lost 3 bases and J lost 4, with 9 bases in between. This CDR3 contains 14 residues. Germline CDR1 reads SGHAT; CDR2 reads FQNNGV. For the CDR3, the DNA is TGTGCCAGCAGCTTTACAGGGACCACCGGGGAGCTGTTTTTT. It specifies CASSFTGTTGELFF.

The chain employs TRBV18 and TRBJ2-1; D possibly matches TRBD1 or TRBD2 (8 bases each). This CDR3 contains 17 residues. V was trimmed by 3 bases and J by 9 bases, leaving 24 bases between them. Germline-derived CDR1 and CDR2 are KGHSH and LQKENI. CDR3 DNA: TGTGCCAGCTCACCCCATTCTCTCACTAGCGGACAGGGTGAGCAGTTCTTC. Its protein is CASSPHSLTSGQGEQFF.

This clonotype was counted between two and nine times. J is TRBJ2-7 and V is TRBV5-5; a weak D match, TRBD1 (6 bases). The germline gives CDR1 SGHKS, CDR2 YYEKEE (reference sequence). The germline V and J ends were trimmed by 0 bases and 2 bases, with 9 bases remaining between them. The CDR3 consists of 14 residues. This CDR3 reads CASSLVDRAYEQYF. The DNA of the CDR3 is TGTGCCAGCAGCTTGGTGGACAGAGCCTACGAGCAGTACTTC.

This clonotype was seen a few times. The rearrangement uses TRBV12-3 or TRBV12-4 and TRBJ1-2, with a weak D call TRBD1 (5 bases). The ends were cut back, 1 base at V and 8 bases at J, with 11 bases in the middle. The CDR3 runs to 13 residues. CDR3 sequence (DNA): TGTGCCAGCAGTTTAGGAGTGGGGCCCGGCTACACCTTC. This gives the protein CASSLGVGPGYTF.

This clonotype was found a few times. The rearrangement uses TRBV4-2 and TRBJ1-1; TRBD1 agrees at 8 bases. The CDR3 runs 14 residues. V lost 5 bases, J lost 5 bases, and 7 bases stayed unmatched. CDR1 LGHNA and CDR2 YNFKEQ come from the germline V gene. The CDR3 DNA follows: TGTGCCAGCAGCACCCTGACAGGGGAGACTGAAGCTTTCTTT. Translating it yields CASSTLTGETEAFF.

The CDR3 loop reads CASSLDSHSYNEQFF. CDR3 in DNA: TGTGCCAGCAGCTTGGACAGCCACTCCTACAATGAGCAGTTCTTC. V usage is TRBV5-4 and J usage is TRBJ2-1, with D uncertain. The CDR3 runs to 15 residues. Germline values: CDR1 SGHNT, CDR2 YYREEE (reference sequence). The V gene lost 0 bases and the J gene lost 0 bases, with 7 bases spanning the gap.

V gene TRBV28 combines with J gene TRBJ2-5; a possible D gene is TRBD1 (6 bases). Trimming removed 4 bases at V and 2 bases at J, with 17 bases between. In germline, CDR1 is MDHEN, CDR2 SYDVKM. The CDR3 spans 16 residues. The CDR3 here is CASSSHRTELQETQYF. CDR3 in DNA: TGTGCCAGCAGTTCTCACCGGACAGAACTTCAAGAGACCCAGTACTTC. The variable domain in full, with the rest retrieved from reference TRBV28 and TRBJ2-5, is DVKVTQSSRYLVKRTGEKVFLECVQDMDHENMFWYRQDPGLGLRLIYFSYDVKMKEKGDIPEGYSVSREKKERFSLILESASTNQTSMYLCASSSHRTELQETQYFGPGTRLLVL.

The chain is built from TRBV27 and TRBJ2-7, with D possibly matching TRBD2 (5 bases). There are 14 residues in the CDR3. Trimming left V 3 bases short and J 3 bases short, with 12 bases between. CDR1 is MNHEY and CDR2 is SMNVEV in the germline V gene (reference sequence). The CDR3 DNA follows: TGTGCCAGCAGTTTGTCGGGGTTCGGCTACGAGCAGTACTTC. Its protein is CASSLSGFGYEQYF.

This chain connects TRBV20-1 to TRBJ2-5; no definite D call. CDR3 length: 13 amino acids. V shed 3 bases and J shed 5 bases, with 13 bases lying between them. Per germline, CDR1 DFQATT and CDR2 SNEGSKA (reference sequence). CDR3 in DNA: TGCAGTGCTAGTGGCTGGGAACGGGAGACCCAGTACTTC. Translated, it gives CSASGWERETQYF.

This clonotype showed up just a few times. The chain couples TRBV20-1 to TRBJ1-4; 9 bases match TRBD1. The CDR3 runs to 14 residues. V dropped 5 bases and J dropped 4; count of bases not matched to a gene: 5. Germline V gene sequence: CDR1 DFQATT, CDR2 SNEGSKA (reference sequence). Written as DNA, the CDR3 is TGCAGTGCTGACCGGGACAGGGATAATGAAAAACTGTTTTTT. Its protein is CSADRDRDNEKLFF.

The V and J genes are TRBV5-1 and TRBJ2-1; D might be TRBD2 (5 bases). Germline V gene data show CDR1 as SGHRS and CDR2 as YFSETQ. Between the trimmed V and J ends, which lost 0 bases and 3 bases, there was a span of 7 bases. This CDR3 spans 14 amino acids. The chain's CDR3 is CASSLGGHYNEQFF. The CDR3 nucleotides are TGCGCCAGCAGCTTGGGAGGGCACTACAATGAGCAGTTCTTC.

This clonotype was counted only a few times. The chain recombines TRBV20-1 with TRBJ2-1; 7 bases are a match to TRBD2. There are 12 residues in the CDR3. With 3 bases clipped from V and 9 bases from J, the junction kept 5 bases outside the gene matches. Germline assignment: CDR1 DFQATT and CDR2 SNEGSKA (reference sequence). As DNA, the CDR3 is TGCAGTGCTAGGGAGCTAGCGGCTGAGCAGTTCTTC. It encodes CSARELAAEQFF.

This clonotype occurred many times. The J gene is TRBJ1-1, the V gene TRBV4-1, with D uncertain. Germline lookup yields CDR1 MGHRA and CDR2 YSYEKL. Trimming left V 2 bases short and J 6 bases short, with 10 bases between. CDR3 length equals 13 residues. The CDR3 region has the DNA TGCGCCAGCAGCCAATTTCTAGCCGCTGAAGCTTTCTTT. Encoded protein: CASSQFLAAEAFF.

This clonotype has just a few counts. V usage is TRBV3-1 and J usage is TRBJ2-5; D unresolved. Germline V CDR1 and CDR2: LGHDT, YNNKEL (reference sequence). Trimming took 1 base from V and 4 from J, leaving 7 bases between them. The CDR3 loop spans 13 amino acids. CDR3 residues: CASSQVWGETQYF. The CDR3 DNA reads as TGTGCCAGCAGCCAAGTCTGGGGAGAGACCCAGTACTTC.

The rearrangement links TRBV7-2 to TRBJ1-1, with D tentatively TRBD1 (5 bases). V lost 0 bases and J lost 0, with 11 bases in between. Germline CDR1 is SGHTA and CDR2 is FQGNSA. CDR3 length: 16 amino acids. The DNA for the CDR3 is TGTGCCAGCAGCTTAGCTGGGGCAAGTTTGAACACTGAAGCTTTCTTT. Translation gives CASSLAGASLNTEAFF.

The chain has TRBV29-1 and TRBJ2-3; D unresolved. V lost 2 bases, J lost 2 bases, and 11 bases lay in between. Looked up from germline, CDR1 is SQVTM and CDR2 is ANQGSEA. The CDR3 has 14 residues. As DNA, the CDR3 is TGCAGCGTTGAAAGTTTGGGAACCACAGATACGCAGTATTTT. Translated, it gives CSVESLGTTDTQYF.

This clonotype was observed a handful of times. The genes are TRBV5-1 and TRBJ2-7; the match to TRBD2 covers 8 bases. J lost 2 bases, V lost 0 bases, and 7 bases had no gene match. Germline V CDR1 and CDR2: SGHRS, YFSETQ. This CDR3 spans 16 amino acids. The CDR3, as DNA: TGCGCCAGCAGCTTGGGCAGCGGGAGACTTACCTACGAGCAGTACTTC. It codes for CASSLGSGRLTYEQYF.

The chain joins TRBV29-1 to TRBJ2-1; D gene unclear. The V end lost 6 bases, the J end lost 7 bases, and 13 bases lay between the germline ends. The germline V gene encodes CDR1 SQVTM and CDR2 ANQGSEA. The CDR3 length is 12 residues. CDR3 nucleotides: TGCAGCGTGGGTAGGAGCCGGAATGAGCAGTTCTTC. Protein: CSVGRSRNEQFF.

V gene TRBV12-3 or TRBV12-4 combines with J gene TRBJ2-4, with D perhaps assigned TRBD1 or TRBD2 (5 bases each). The V and J ends lost 6 bases and 9 bases respectively, with 12 bases between them. CDR3 size: 12 residues. Written as DNA, the CDR3 is TGTGCCAGCAGCCGGGACCAGGGCATTCAGTACTTC. Its protein is CASSRDQGIQYF.

The J gene is TRBJ2-7, the V gene TRBV20-1, with TRBD2 matching over 10 bases. J gave up 7 bases and V 0 bases, and 9 bases lay outside the gene matches. This CDR3 region has 15 residues. CDR1 and CDR2 (germline): DFQATT, SNEGSKA (reference sequence). CDR3 sequence reads: CSARDQGLAGVEQYF. CDR3 bases: TGCAGTGCTAGAGATCAAGGGCTAGCGGGAGTTGAGCAGTACTTC.

The genes are TRBV20-1 and TRBJ2-7, with D unclear. The V and J ends lost 1 base and 6 bases respectively, with 19 bases between them. Germline values: CDR1 DFQATT, CDR2 SNEGSKA (reference sequence). The CDR3 extends over 15 amino acids. The DNA for the CDR3 is TGCAGTGCTAGAGTAGCCATCTTTGCTCAGTCCGAGCAGTACTTC. It encodes CSARVAIFAQSEQYF.

The rearrangement links TRBV20-1 to TRBJ2-1; 9 nucleotides match TRBD2. CDR1 is DFQATT, CDR2 SNEGSKA, per germline (reference sequence). Trimming at V came to 5 bases and at J to 10 bases, leaving 15 bases not matched to a gene. There are 15 residues in the CDR3. The CDR3, as DNA: TGCAGTGCTCGAGCGGGACTAGCAGGGGCGGGCGAGCAGTTCTTC. This encodes CSARAGLAGAGEQFF.

This clonotype has more than one count but fewer than ten. The chain links TRBV7-8 to TRBJ2-5; a weak D match, TRBD2 (6 bases). There are 15 residues in the CDR3. V lost 1 base, J lost 5 bases, and 14 bases lay in between. From germline, CDR1 is SGHVS and CDR2 FQNEAQ. The DNA for the CDR3 is TGTGCCAGCAGCTTAGAGGTTGGGGCGGGGGAGACCCAGTACTTC. Encoded protein: CASSLEVGAGETQYF.

This clonotype has only a few counts. This rearrangement joins TRBV15 to TRBJ1-1; 12 bases fit TRBD1. The CDR3 loop spans 15 amino acids. The V segment lost 4 bases and the J segment 5 bases; nucleotides outside the gene matches: 5. Germline assignment: CDR1 LNHNV and CDR2 YYDKDF (reference sequence). CDR3 in amino acids: CATSIPGQGATEAFF. CDR3 bases: TGTGCCACCAGCATACCGGGACAGGGGGCTACTGAAGCTTTCTTT.

This clonotype has at least ten counts. The V call is TRBV12-3 or TRBV12-4, the J call TRBJ2-1; maybe TRBD2 (5 bases). The V end was cut by 6 bases, the J end by 4 bases, with 10 bases between. The CDR3 sequence is 13 residues long. The CDR3 DNA reads as TGTGCCAGCAGACCGGACTCTTACAATGAGCAGTTCTTC. Translated: CASRPDSYNEQFF.

This clonotype was picked up a small number of times. V gene TRBV2 combines with J gene TRBJ2-7; TRBD1 matches at 10 bases. Germline loops: CDR1 SNHLY, CDR2 FYNNEI. Losses at the gene ends were 7 bases for V and 5 bases for J; bases not matched to a gene: 5. This CDR3 spans 13 amino acids. CDR3 DNA: TGTGCCAGCACCAAGGACAGGGGGGACGAGCAGTACTTC. Protein: CASTKDRGDEQYF.

This clonotype has only a few counts. The V gene is TRBV20-1, the J gene TRBJ2-5, with a weak D call TRBD2 (6 bases). The germline CDR1 and CDR2 sequences are DFQATT and SNEGSKA (reference sequence). V was cut by 3 bases and J by 1 base, with 9 bases left in between. This CDR3 has 13 amino acids. CDR3: CSARRTTQETQYF. CDR3 in DNA: TGCAGTGCTAGGCGGACTACCCAAGAGACCCAGTACTTC.

This clonotype has more than one count but fewer than ten. The V and J genes are TRBV28 and TRBJ2-7, with 10 bases lining up with TRBD1. CDR3 length equals 14 residues. Germline-derived CDR1 and CDR2 are MDHEN and SYDVKM. Trimming cost V 2 bases and J 6 bases; bases outside gene matches: 4. The CDR3 coding sequence is TGTGCCAGCAGTTTAATGGGGACAGGGGTCGAGCAGTACTTC. It codes for CASSLMGTGVEQYF.